This TCR beta chain is from a study of low-dose radiotherapy and immunotherapy resistance in tumors (dated by TCRdb to between 2021 and 2022). Concerning the study at large: Patients in Cohort 1 were given 0.5 Gy per fraction every 2 weeks, and the prescribed total PTV dose was 6.5 Gy. Cohort 2 received 1 Gy per fraction every two weeks, with a total of 13 Gy over 26 weeks. Nivolumab and ipilimumab were both given intravenously, with nivolumab at a 240 mg flat dose every two weeks and ipilimumab at 1 mg/kg every six weeks. Intravenous cyclophosphamide at 200 mg/m2 was administered every two weeks, one day ahead of each radiation and immunotherapy administration. Patients took aspirin 300 mg orally once daily for four cycles, starting on cycle 1 day 1. Randomization of trial participants into treatment groups was not performed. Eight patients were included in the translational analysis, namely three from the first dose cohort plus the first five from the second dose cohort.

This clonotype has at least ten counts. Its antigen is still unknown. No much larger clonotype is one base removed from it; base qualities were not supplied. The run used an Illumina HiSeq 2500. To make first-strand cDNA, Superscript III was used along with a set of TRAV- and TRBV-specific primers so that both the TCRalpha and TCRbeta chains were covered. TCRs were amplified for about 20 PCR cycles with Phusion, using a constant-region primer paired with the adapter attached to the V primers. The MessageAmp II aRNA Amplification Kit was used to amplify the isolated mRNA, with in vitro transcription run for around 15 hours at 37 degrees C. mRNA for TCR sequencing was isolated with the Dynabeads mRNA DIRECT Purification Kit. A second roughly 25-cycle Phusion PCR added indexed Illumina adapters, and products were purified with AMPure XP beads. On the authors' methods: Using custom Perl scripts, TCR sequences encoding the same protein were pooled, out-of-frame sequences were removed, and the abundance of each clonotype was computed. Any TCR sequence supported by only a single read was excluded from analysis. Repertoire metrics included Shannon entropy, Gini index, clonality, richness, and frequency of TCRs shared between repertoires. TCRdb's own reprocessing of the public reads used fastp at Q25 and MiXCR and kept productive beta chains. Each entry is one CDR3 protein sequence, shown with its most common DNA and genes. These V and J calls derive from TCRdb rather than the authors' analysis. Here the sample has 65,000 to 95,000 distinct CDR3 sequences; 15% to 20% occur a single time. Approximately 6% of the sample is taken by the ten largest.

Per the germline V gene, SGHVS is the CDR1 and FNYEAQ is the CDR2. From the cysteine through the phenylalanine, the CDR3 covers 14 amino acids. Just CDR3 DNA is preserved here, 42 bases in frame from base 1. Cut back by 3 bases and 2 bases, the V and J ends lie 11 bases apart. In light of the paper, this sample's time point label describes: before trial treatment. Donors were enrolled in RACIN, a single-arm phase I dose-escalation trial in which nivolumab, ipilimumab, aspirin, low-dose cyclophosphamide and low-dose radiotherapy were combined. Eligible patients had advanced, TIL-negative solid tumors.

Recombination connected TRBV7-6 to TRBJ2-7; a confident D gene designation cannot be given. The receptor comes from a male donor with prostate cancer. This specimen consisted of PBMCs, obtained before treatment. The CDR3 region has the sequence CASSLAIDTYEQYF. Read as DNA, the sequence is TGTGCCAGCAGCTTGGCTATAGACACCTACGAGCAGTACTTC.